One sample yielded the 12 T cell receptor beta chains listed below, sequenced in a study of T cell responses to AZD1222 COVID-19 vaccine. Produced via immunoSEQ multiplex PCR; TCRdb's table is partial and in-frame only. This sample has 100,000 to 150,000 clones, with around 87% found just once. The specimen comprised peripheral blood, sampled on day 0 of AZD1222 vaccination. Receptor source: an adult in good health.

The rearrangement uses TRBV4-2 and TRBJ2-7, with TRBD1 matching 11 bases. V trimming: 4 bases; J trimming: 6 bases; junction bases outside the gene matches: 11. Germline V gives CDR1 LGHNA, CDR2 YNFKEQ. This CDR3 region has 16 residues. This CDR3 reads CASSRSPGQGDSEQYF. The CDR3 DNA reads TGTGCCAGCAGCCGTTCTCCGGGACAGGGGGATTCCGAGCAGTACTTC.

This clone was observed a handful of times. CDR3 in DNA: TGTGCCAGCACGCCCAGGGGTCGTGACACCGGGGAGCTGTTTTTT. This gives the protein CASTPRGRDTGELFF. The chain joins TRBV7-9 to TRBJ2-2; D may be TRBD1 (6 bases). Trimming pared 7 bases from V and 3 bases from J, leaving 15 bases between. Germline CDR1 SEHNR, CDR2 FQNEAQ (reference sequence). This CDR3 spans 15 amino acids. The full variable domain, completed using reference TRBV7-9 and TRBJ2-2, is DTGVSQNPRHKITKRGQNVTFRCDPISEHNRLYWYRQTLGQGPEFLTYFQNEAQLEKSRLLSDRFSAERPKGSFSTLEIQRTEQGDSAMYLCASTPRGRDTGELFFGEGSRLTVL.

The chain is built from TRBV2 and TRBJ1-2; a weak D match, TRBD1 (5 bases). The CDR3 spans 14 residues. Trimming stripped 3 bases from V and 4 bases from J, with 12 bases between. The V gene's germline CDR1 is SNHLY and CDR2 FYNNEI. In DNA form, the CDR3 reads TGTGCCAGCAGTGAGGGGCCGGGGATCTATGGCTACACCTTC. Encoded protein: CASSEGPGIYGYTF.

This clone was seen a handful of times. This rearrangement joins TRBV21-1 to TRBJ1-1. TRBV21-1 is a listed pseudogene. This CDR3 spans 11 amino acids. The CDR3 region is CASSWEREAFF. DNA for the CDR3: TGTGCCAGCAGCTGGGAGAGGGAAGCTTTCTTT.

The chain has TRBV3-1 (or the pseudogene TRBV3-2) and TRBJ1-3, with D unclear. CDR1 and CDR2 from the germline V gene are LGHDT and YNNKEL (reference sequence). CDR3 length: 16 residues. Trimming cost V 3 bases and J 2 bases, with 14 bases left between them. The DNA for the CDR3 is TGTGCCAGCAGCCATCGCAGAGCATCCACTGGAAACACCATATATTTT. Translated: CASSHRRASTGNTIYF.

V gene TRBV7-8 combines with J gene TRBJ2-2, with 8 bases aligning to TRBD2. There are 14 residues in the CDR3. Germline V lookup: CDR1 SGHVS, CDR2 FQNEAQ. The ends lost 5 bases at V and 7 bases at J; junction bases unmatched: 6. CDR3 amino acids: CASSTTGRGGELFF. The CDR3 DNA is TGTGCCAGCAGCACAACCGGGAGGGGCGGGGAGCTGTTTTTT.

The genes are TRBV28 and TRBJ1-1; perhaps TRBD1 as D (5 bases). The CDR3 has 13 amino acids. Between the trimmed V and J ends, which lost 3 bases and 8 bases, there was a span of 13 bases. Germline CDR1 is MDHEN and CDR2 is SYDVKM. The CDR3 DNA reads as TGTGCCAGCAGTTTTCCGGGACGGAGAGAAGCTTTCTTT. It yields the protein CASSFPGRREAFF.

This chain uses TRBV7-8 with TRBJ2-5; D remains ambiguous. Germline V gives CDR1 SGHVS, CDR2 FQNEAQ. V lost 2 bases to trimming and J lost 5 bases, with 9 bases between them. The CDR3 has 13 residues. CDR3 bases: TGTGCCAGCAGCTTATCTTCGTTCGAGACCCAGTACTTC. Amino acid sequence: CASSLSSFETQYF.

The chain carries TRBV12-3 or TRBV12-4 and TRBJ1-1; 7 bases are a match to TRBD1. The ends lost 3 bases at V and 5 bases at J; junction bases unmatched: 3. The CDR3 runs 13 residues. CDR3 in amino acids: CASSLNRGTEAFF. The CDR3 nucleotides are TGTGCCAGCAGTTTGAACAGGGGAACTGAAGCTTTCTTT.

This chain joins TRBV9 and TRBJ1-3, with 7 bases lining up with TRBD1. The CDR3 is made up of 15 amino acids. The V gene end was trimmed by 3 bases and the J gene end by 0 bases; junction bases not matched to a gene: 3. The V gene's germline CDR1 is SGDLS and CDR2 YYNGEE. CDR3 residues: CASSANRGSGNTIYF. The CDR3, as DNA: TGTGCCAGCAGCGCCAACAGGGGCTCTGGAAACACCATATATTTT.

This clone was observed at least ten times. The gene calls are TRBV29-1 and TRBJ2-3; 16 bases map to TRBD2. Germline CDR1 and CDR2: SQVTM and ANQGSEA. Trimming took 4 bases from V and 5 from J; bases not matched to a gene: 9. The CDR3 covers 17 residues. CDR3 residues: CSVGGTSGRALLDTQYF. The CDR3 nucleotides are TGCAGCGTTGGGGGGACTAGCGGGAGGGCCCTCTTAGATACGCAGTATTTT.

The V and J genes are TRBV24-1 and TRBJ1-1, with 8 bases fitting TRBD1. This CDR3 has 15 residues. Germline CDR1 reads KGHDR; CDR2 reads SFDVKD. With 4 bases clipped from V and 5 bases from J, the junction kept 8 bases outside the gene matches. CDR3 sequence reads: CATSDPDRGGTEAFF. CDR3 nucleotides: TGTGCCACCAGTGACCCAGACAGGGGAGGAACTGAAGCTTTCTTT.